A single sample gave rise to the 28 T cell receptor beta chains below, sequenced in a study of technical replicates of blood from several donors. TCRdb keeps only in-frame clones here, not all; method: immunoSEQ multiplex PCR. The sample lists approximately 80,000 clones, roughly 90% occurring once. Sequenced sample: T cells isolated from PBMCs. All receptors come from a human donor in good health.

The V gene is TRBV5-1, the J gene TRBJ1-4; 9 bases are shared with TRBD1. V lost 4 bases, J lost 6 bases, and 10 bases stayed unmatched. The CDR3 sequence is 16 residues long. Germline V gives CDR1 SGHRS, CDR2 YFSETQ. CDR3 DNA sequence: TGCGCCAGCAGCCCAGAAGTGGGACAGGGTTATGAAAAACTGTTTTTT. Its translation is CASSPEVGQGYEKLFF.

A single count supports this clone. This chain uses TRBV7-9 with TRBJ2-3, with D possibly matching TRBD2 (6 bases). V shed 1 base and J shed 7 bases, with 15 bases lying between them. Germline V gene data show CDR1 as SEHNR and CDR2 as FQNEAQ (reference sequence). This CDR3 comprises 15 residues. For the CDR3, the DNA is TGTGCCAGCAGCTTAGTTGGTGGAGGGGAAAATACGCAGTATTTT. Translated: CASSLVGGGENTQYF.

V and J are TRBV19 and TRBJ1-4; D is ambiguous. Germline V gives CDR1 LNHDA, CDR2 SQIVND (reference sequence). The V and J ends lost 5 bases and 0 bases respectively, with 7 bases between them. The CDR3 sequence is 14 residues long. The CDR3 DNA is TGTGCCAGTAGTCGGACTGCAACTAATGAAAAACTGTTTTTT. Its protein product is CASSRTATNEKLFF.

The chain recombines TRBV4-1 with TRBJ2-7; 8 nucleotides line up with TRBD1. Germline V lookup: CDR1 MGHRA, CDR2 YSYEKL. V was pared by 2 bases and J by 6 bases, with 9 bases of the junction left unmatched. This CDR3 region has 15 residues. This chain's CDR3 is CASSQRDRGVGEQYF. In DNA, the CDR3 is TGCGCCAGCAGCCAACGTGACAGGGGAGTTGGCGAGCAGTACTTC.

This chain uses TRBV10-1 with TRBJ2-7; 8 bases map to TRBD1. The junction had 5 bases not matched to a gene; V was cut back by 1 base and J by 0 bases. Germline V gene sequence: CDR1 WNHNN, CDR2 SYGVQD (reference sequence). The CDR3 totals 16 residues. DNA of the CDR3: TGCGCCAGCAGTGAGTTACGGACAGGGAGCTCCTACGAGCAGTACTTC. This codes for CASSELRTGSSYEQYF.

This chain connects TRBV6-5 to TRBJ1-2, with TRBD1 matching 8 bases. V gave up 4 bases and J gave up 7 bases; unmatched junction bases: 8. Germline CDR1 reads MNHEY; CDR2 reads SVGAGI. The length of the CDR3 is 14 residues. The CDR3 reads CASSSGQGAPGYTF. Here the CDR3 DNA reads TGTGCCAGCAGTTCCGGACAGGGAGCTCCTGGCTACACCTTC.

The chain recombines TRBV27 with TRBJ2-6; D is unclear. Germline loops: CDR1 MNHEY, CDR2 SMNVEV (reference sequence). Trimming stripped 5 bases from V and 0 bases from J, with 5 bases between. There are 14 residues in the CDR3. The CDR3 DNA follows: TGTGCCAGCAGTCTACTCTCTGGGGCCAACGTCCTGACTTTC. The encoded protein is CASSLLSGANVLTF.

The V and J genes are TRBV4-2 and TRBJ2-3; 7 bases align to TRBD1. Germline V gene data show CDR1 as LGHNA and CDR2 as YNFKEQ. V shed 0 bases, J shed 2 bases, and the junction held 8 bases outside the gene matches. This CDR3 is 17 amino acids long. The CDR3, as DNA: TGTGCCAGCAGCCAAGATCCCAGGGGGATCAACACAGATACGCAGTATTTT. Its translation is CASSQDPRGINTDTQYF.

There are a few counts of this clone. V gene TRBV30 combines with J gene TRBJ2-1; 8 bases are shared with TRBD1. This CDR3 is 13 amino acids long. The V gene's germline CDR1 is GTSNPN and CDR2 SVGIG (reference sequence). Germline trimming cut 4 bases from V and 4 bases from J; bases unmatched to any gene: 3. CDR3 in amino acids: CAWTDRAYNEQFF. The CDR3 DNA is TGTGCCTGGACGGACAGGGCATACAATGAGCAGTTCTTC.

The rearrangement uses TRBV21-1 and TRBJ2-7; the table assigns TRBD2, which was not confirmed against the DNA. TRBV21-1 is described as a pseudogene. The CDR3 sequence is 16 residues long. DNA of the CDR3: TGTGCCAGCAGCAAAGATCGCGAGGGAGGCTCCTACGAGCAGTACTTC. It encodes CASSKDREGGSYEQYF.

This chain links TRBV10-2 with TRBJ1-1; TRBD1 aligns across 9 bases. The CDR3 has 14 amino acids. Germline values: CDR1 WSHSY, CDR2 SAAADI. After removal of 8 bases from V and 6 bases from J, the junction contained 10 bases not matched to a gene. In DNA form, the CDR3 reads TGCGCCAGCCGCACGGGGACAGGGTGGGCTGAAGCTTTCTTT. It encodes CASRTGTGWAEAFF.

The CDR3 DNA is TGTGCCAGCAGCGCCGGGACTAGTGACTACAATGAGCAGTTCTTC. Protein product: CASSAGTSDYNEQFF. The chain couples TRBV5-4 to TRBJ2-1, with 8 bases identical to TRBD2. The CDR3 is made up of 15 amino acids. Germline V gene lookup returns CDR1 SGHNT and CDR2 YYREEE (reference sequence). The trim removed 4 bases at V and 3 bases at J, leaving 6 bases unmatched.

V is TRBV21-1 and J is TRBJ1-3; the D segment call TRBD1 is taken from the table without a DNA check. TRBV21-1 has pseudogene status. This CDR3 region has 18 residues. The DNA for the CDR3 is TGTGCCAGCAGCATTCCCGGGACAGGGAGTTTCTCTGGAAACACCATATATTTT. It translates to CASSIPGTGSFSGNTIYF.

The chain carries TRBV5-4 and TRBJ2-1, with TRBD2 as a possible D gene (5 bases). Looked up from germline, CDR1 is SGHNT and CDR2 is YYREEE (reference sequence). The CDR3 has 13 residues. With 0 bases removed from V and 7 bases from J, the gap between germline ends came to 8 bases. The CDR3 nucleotides read TGTGCCAGCAGCTTGGGGAGGAGGAATGAGCAGTTCTTC. It specifies CASSLGRRNEQFF.

The gene calls are TRBV11-2 and TRBJ2-1; D may be TRBD1 (5 bases). Per the germline V gene, CDR1 is SGHAT and CDR2 is FQNNGV. The CDR3 has 11 amino acids. The ends were cut back, 8 bases at V and 6 bases at J, with 8 bases in the middle. Here the CDR3 reads CASSRGNEQFF. In DNA, the CDR3 is TGTGCCAGCTCTAGGGGCAATGAGCAGTTCTTC.

As to this clone: Other DNA sequences in the sample encode the same CDR3. The chain is built from TRBV5-1 and TRBJ2-7, with TRBD1 matching over 8 bases. Germline-derived CDR1 and CDR2 are SGHRS and YFSETQ. CDR3 size: 14 residues. J lost 3 bases, V lost 0 bases, and 2 bases had no gene match. This CDR3 is CASSLVGQGYEQYF. The CDR3 nucleotides read TGCGCCAGCAGCTTGGTTGGACAGGGCTACGAGCAGTACTTC.

The chain employs TRBV2 and TRBJ1-5; weak D call: TRBD1 (5 bases). The germline gives CDR1 SNHLY, CDR2 FYNNEI. Trimming cost V 4 bases and J 1 base, with 11 bases left between them. This CDR3 is 15 amino acids long. DNA for the CDR3: TGTGCCAGCAGTGGCGGGGGTGAGAGCAATCAGCCCCAGCATTTT. Amino acids: CASSGGGESNQPQHF.

V and J are TRBV6-6 and TRBJ1-4; unclear D gene. This CDR3 region has 12 residues. Trimming left V 0 bases short and J 7 bases short, with 3 bases between. Looked up from germline, CDR1 is MNHNY and CDR2 is SVGAGI (reference sequence). CDR3 loop: CASSYSSEKLFF. CDR3 nucleotide sequence: TGTGCCAGCAGTTACTCCTCTGAAAAACTGTTTTTT.

The chain uses TRBV27 and TRBJ2-7, with 9 bases lining up with TRBD2. V shed 6 bases and J 7 bases; nucleotides not matched to a gene: 25. Germline assignment: CDR1 MNHEY and CDR2 SMNVEV (reference sequence). The CDR3 contains 19 residues. The DNA for the CDR3 is TGTGCCAGCAGCTCACCTAGACTAGCGGAGGGAGATGGCTCTAAGGAGCAGTACTTC. This translates into CASSSPRLAEGDGSKEQYF.

This CDR3 reads CASSSARSSDEQYF. The CDR3 bases are TGTGCCAGCAGCTCTGCTAGAAGCTCGGACGAGCAGTACTTC. The V and J genes are TRBV11-3 and TRBJ2-7, with D hard to call. Trimming pared 4 bases from V and 5 bases from J, leaving 15 bases between. The CDR3 totals 14 residues. The germline V gene encodes CDR1 SGHNT and CDR2 YENEEA.

This sequence joins TRBV18 and TRBJ1-2, with D unclear. The germline V and J ends were trimmed by 0 bases and 4 bases, with 6 bases remaining between them. The CDR3 runs to 13 residues. CDR1 is KGHSH and CDR2 is LQKENI in the germline V gene. CDR3 loop: CASSPPNPYGYTF. The CDR3 DNA reads TGTGCCAGCTCACCACCTAATCCCTATGGCTACACCTTC.

The V call is TRBV25-1, the J call TRBJ2-5; 9 bases map to TRBD1. V was pared by 5 bases and J by 5 bases, with 9 bases of the junction left unmatched. CDR3 length equals 15 residues. Germline CDR1 MGHDK, CDR2 SYGVNS. CDR3 in amino acids: CASSRPGQGGETQYF. As DNA, the CDR3 is TGTGCCAGCAGTCGTCCGGGACAGGGTGGGGAGACCCAGTACTTC.

In its sample, this clone was seen a few times. The V gene is TRBV11-3, the J gene TRBJ1-1; TRBD1 is a possible D gene (6 bases). CDR3 length: 14 residues. The germline V and J ends were trimmed by 4 bases and 0 bases, with 9 bases remaining between them. Looked up from germline, CDR1 is SGHNT and CDR2 is YENEEA. The CDR3 loop is CASSSRGLNTEAFF. CDR3 coding DNA: TGTGCCAGCAGCTCCAGGGGACTGAACACTGAAGCTTTCTTT.

This clone was observed a single time. The rearrangement joins TRBV28 to TRBJ2-2; 8 nucleotides line up with TRBD1. Germline V CDR1 and CDR2: MDHEN, SYDVKM. The CDR3 is 16 amino acids. V lost 7 bases and J lost 2; bases outside the gene matches: 9. CDR3 protein: CASTLTGTGNTGELFF. The CDR3 DNA reads as TGTGCCAGCACCCTTACCGGGACAGGTAACACCGGGGAGCTGTTTTTT.

V is TRBV5-8 and J is TRBJ2-1; 9 positions match TRBD1. The length of the CDR3 is 13 residues. Trimming at V came to 5 bases and at J to 9 bases, leaving 6 bases not matched to a gene. From germline, CDR1 is SGHTS and CDR2 YDEGEE. CDR3 sequence: CASSLQGAAEQFF. CDR3 DNA sequence: TGTGCCAGCAGTCTACAGGGGGCCGCTGAGCAGTTCTTC. The full variable domain, rest sourced from reference TRBV5-8 and TRBJ2-1, is EAGVTQSPTHLIKTRGQQATLRCSPISGHTSVYWYQQALGLGLQFLLWYDEGEERNRGNFPPRFSGRQFPNYSSELNVNALELEDSALYLCASSLQGAAEQFFGPGTRLTVL.

The CDR3 loop is CASSGARGQETQYF. In DNA, the CDR3 is TGTGCCAGCAGCGGGGCGCGGGGGCAAGAGACCCAGTACTTC. The chain is built from TRBV11-3 and TRBJ2-5, with 7 positions matching TRBD2. The CDR3 length is 14 residues. Looked up from germline, CDR1 is SGHNT and CDR2 is YENEEA. V was pared by 5 bases and J by 2 bases, with 5 bases of the junction left unmatched.

This clone came up once. The chain is built from TRBV7-9 and TRBJ2-1; possible D gene TRBD2, 5 bases. The CDR3 has 12 residues. The V end was cut by 5 bases, the J end by 7 bases, with 9 bases between. The V gene's germline CDR1 is SEHNR and CDR2 FQNEAQ (reference sequence). The CDR3 sequence is CASSPGLNEQFF. The CDR3 region has the DNA TGTGCCAGCAGCCCCGGACTGAATGAGCAGTTCTTC.

This rearrangement joins TRBV2 to TRBJ2-1; 13 bases map to TRBD2. CDR3 length: 14 residues. Per the germline V gene, CDR1 is SNHLY and CDR2 is FYNNEI. V shed 8 bases, J shed 6 bases, and the junction held 4 bases outside the gene matches. The CDR3 loop reads CASQLAGGGNEQFF. CDR3 bases: TGTGCCAGCCAACTAGCGGGAGGGGGCAATGAGCAGTTCTTC.